Listed here are 22 T cell receptor beta chains from one sample, sequenced in a study of blood T cell repertoires in COVID-19. Only in-frame clones appear in the TCRdb table, and some are missing; sequencing was by immunoSEQ multiplex PCR. This sample has about 250,000 clones; around 90% occur once, and the top ten carry approximately 1.4%. Material: peripheral blood. Receptors originate from a man aged 80 or over with acute or convalescent COVID-19.

J is TRBJ1-1 and V is TRBV19, with D perhaps TRBD1 (5 bases). Deletions cut 4 bases from V and 8 bases from J, with 14 bases between. The CDR3 has 13 residues. Per the germline V gene, CDR1 is LNHDA and CDR2 is SQIVND (reference sequence). CDR3 region: CASSTGVGAEAFF. The DNA of the CDR3 is TGTGCCAGTAGTACGGGGGTGGGAGCCGAAGCTTTCTTT.

The chain links TRBV5-4 to TRBJ2-7, with a tentative D call TRBD1 (5 bases). The V gene lost 5 bases and the J gene lost 2 bases, with 11 bases spanning the gap. This CDR3 region has 13 residues. Germline lookup yields CDR1 SGHNT and CDR2 YYREEE (reference sequence). Here the CDR3 DNA reads TGTGCCAGCAGTACAGGCCCGGCCTACGAGCAGTACTTC. As protein: CASSTGPAYEQYF.

This chain joins TRBV9 and TRBJ2-3; 9 positions match TRBD1. J gave up 2 bases and V 6 bases, and 7 bases lay outside the gene matches. The length of the CDR3 is 15 residues. The germline CDR1 and CDR2 sequences are SGDLS and YYNGEE. The CDR3 sequence is CASTSGTGTTDTQYF. CDR3 nucleotide sequence: TGTGCCAGCACCTCCGGGACAGGGACCACAGATACGCAGTATTTT.

This chain uses TRBV2 with TRBJ1-1; TRBD1 agrees at 7 bases. The CDR3 is 15 residues long. Germline CDR1 and CDR2: SNHLY and FYNNEI. With 8 bases clipped from V and 1 base from J, the junction kept 10 bases outside the gene matches. This CDR3 is CASSLYTGENTEAFF. For the CDR3, the DNA is TGTGCCAGCTCGCTGTATACAGGGGAGAACACTGAAGCTTTCTTT.

This chain links TRBV10-3 with TRBJ1-2; no definite D call. The CDR3 totals 14 residues. Between the trimmed V and J ends, which lost 5 bases and 0 bases, there was a span of 10 bases. Germline V gene lookup returns CDR1 ENHRY and CDR2 SYGVKD. CDR3 bases: TGTGCCATCAGTAATACAGACACTAACTATGGCTACACCTTC. Its translation is CAISNTDTNYGYTF.

The table lists this clone with a count of one. The chain links TRBV21-1 to TRBJ1-2; no DNA check was done on the table's D call, TRBD1. TRBV21-1 is labeled a pseudogene. This CDR3 contains 16 residues. Written as DNA, the CDR3 is TGTGCCAGCAGCAGATCAAAGGGCGCAGGGATCGATGGCTACACCTTC. This codes for CASSRSKGAGIDGYTF.

J is TRBJ2-7 and V is TRBV4-3, with 8 bases that match TRBD1. The length of the CDR3 is 17 residues. Germline CDR1 LGHNA, CDR2 YSLEER. The trim removed 0 bases at V and 7 bases at J, leaving 14 bases unmatched. Written as DNA, the CDR3 is TGCGCCAGCAGCCAAGAGCGGACAGGGTATATGAGGGGGGAGCAGTACTTC. This codes for CASSQERTGYMRGEQYF.

The chain links TRBV7-9 to TRBJ2-1, with D tentatively TRBD2 (5 bases). The CDR3 is 17 residues long. Germline assignment: CDR1 SEHNR and CDR2 FQNEAQ (reference sequence). Trimming took off 4 bases at V and 0 bases at J, with 16 bases between the two ends. CDR3 in DNA: TGTGCCAGCAGCTCCAGGACTGTAGCCGACTCCTACAATGAGCAGTTCTTC. The encoded protein is CASSSRTVADSYNEQFF.

This rearrangement joins TRBV10-3 to TRBJ2-1; TRBD2 matches 9 bases. The CDR3 length is 15 residues. The germline V gene encodes CDR1 ENHRY and CDR2 SYGVKD. V trimming: 2 bases; J trimming: 3 bases; junction bases outside the gene matches: 2. The CDR3 spells CAISEGTSSYNEQFF. CDR3 in DNA: TGTGCCATCAGTGAGGGGACTAGCAGCTACAATGAGCAGTTCTTC.

The chain links TRBV7-2 to TRBJ2-3; 15 bases fit TRBD2. V gave up 3 bases and J gave up 0 bases; unmatched junction bases: 4. The CDR3 has 18 amino acids. Germline V lookup: CDR1 SGHTA, CDR2 FQGNSA. The CDR3: CASSLGLAGGSSTDTQYF. The CDR3 DNA reads as TGTGCCAGCAGCTTGGGACTAGCGGGGGGCTCGAGCACAGATACGCAGTATTTT. Full variable domain (rest looked up from reference TRBV7-2 and TRBJ2-3): GAGVSQSPSNKVTEKGKDVELRCDPISGHTALYWYRQSLGQGLEFLIYFQGNSAPDKSGLPSDRFSAERTGGSVSTLTIQRTQQEDSAVYLCASSLGLAGGSSTDTQYFGPGTRLTVL.

This chain uses TRBV3-1 (or the pseudogene TRBV3-2) with TRBJ1-2; 8 bases align to TRBD1. Trimming at V came to 6 bases and at J to 8 bases, leaving 5 bases not matched to a gene. Germline CDR1 is LGHDT and CDR2 is YNNKEL (reference sequence). The CDR3 covers 12 residues. DNA of the CDR3: TGTGCCAGCAGAACGACAGGGGAAGGCTACACCTTC. Translation gives CASRTTGEGYTF.

DNA of the CDR3: TGTGCCAGCAGCCAAGGGGGATCGGGGGCCAACGTCCTGACTTTC. Its translation: CASSQGGSGANVLTF. This rearrangement joins TRBV5-5 to TRBJ2-6; possible D gene TRBD1, 6 bases. CDR3 length: 15 amino acids. Germline values: CDR1 SGHKS, CDR2 YYEKEE (reference sequence). The V end was cut by 4 bases, the J end by 4 bases, with 12 bases between.

The rearrangement joins TRBV7-2 to TRBJ1-2; maybe TRBD1 (6 bases). Trimming removed 7 bases at V and 4 bases at J, with 16 bases between. The germline CDR1 and CDR2 sequences are SGHTA and FQGNSA. CDR3 length equals 14 residues. The CDR3: CASNYRGAGYGYTF. In nucleotides, the CDR3 is TGTGCCAGCAACTACCGGGGGGCTGGCTATGGCTACACCTTC.

This sequence joins TRBV6-2 or TRBV6-3 and TRBJ2-1; D is ambiguous. With 6 bases removed from V and 1 base from J, the gap between germline ends came to 10 bases. Looked up from germline, CDR1 is MNHEY and CDR2 is SVGEGT. The length of the CDR3 is 14 residues. CDR3 amino acids: CASSRPGSYNEQFF. DNA of the CDR3: TGTGCCAGCAGCAGACCCGGGTCCTACAATGAGCAGTTCTTC.

This clone has a single count. The CDR3 here is CASSGTYRGWDEKLFF. For the CDR3, the DNA is TGCGCCAGCAGCGGAACCTACAGGGGGTGGGATGAAAAACTGTTTTTT. This chain connects TRBV5-1 to TRBJ1-4; TRBD1 matches 8 bases. Germline V gene data show CDR1 as SGHRS and CDR2 as YFSETQ. J lost 6 bases, V lost 4 bases, and 11 bases had no gene match. The CDR3 spans 16 residues.

The chain joins TRBV7-2 to TRBJ2-1; 8 nucleotides match TRBD2. Trimming removed 6 bases from V and 4 bases from J; junction bases left unmatched: 8. There are 15 residues in the CDR3. Germline values: CDR1 SGHTA, CDR2 FQGNSA. CDR3 residues: CASSMGLGTYNEQFF. Here the CDR3 DNA reads TGTGCCAGCAGTATGGGACTAGGAACTTACAATGAGCAGTTCTTC. Full variable domain (outside the CDR3, taken from reference TRBV7-2 and TRBJ2-1): GAGVSQSPSNKVTEKGKDVELRCDPISGHTALYWYRQSLGQGLEFLIYFQGNSAPDKSGLPSDRFSAERTGGSVSTLTIQRTQQEDSAVYLCASSMGLGTYNEQFFGPGTRLTVL.

V gene TRBV19 combines with J gene TRBJ2-3, with D possibly being TRBD2 (5 bases). The V end lost 1 base, the J end lost 5 bases, and 7 bases lay between the germline ends. Per germline, CDR1 LNHDA and CDR2 SQIVND (reference sequence). The CDR3 totals 13 residues. This chain's CDR3 is CASSIGAGDTQYF. In DNA, the CDR3 is TGTGCCAGTAGTATAGGGGCGGGAGATACGCAGTATTTT.

The rearrangement links TRBV28 to TRBJ2-7, with D possibly TRBD2 on 5 matching bases. The germline gives CDR1 MDHEN, CDR2 SYDVKM. The V and J ends lost 5 bases and 0 bases respectively, with 8 bases between them. This CDR3 comprises 13 residues. The CDR3 reads CASSPRDSYEQYF. In DNA, the CDR3 is TGTGCCAGCAGTCCTCGGGACTCCTACGAGCAGTACTTC.

The chain employs TRBV2 and TRBJ1-3; maybe TRBD1 (6 bases). The V end lost 5 bases, the J end lost 1 base, and 9 bases lay between the germline ends. Germline CDR1 SNHLY, CDR2 FYNNEI. This CDR3 spans 14 amino acids. CDR3 protein: CASSLRGSGNTIYF. The CDR3 DNA reads TGTGCCAGCAGTCTCAGGGGTTCTGGAAACACCATATATTTT. The whole variable domain, remainder taken from reference TRBV2 and TRBJ1-3, is EPEVTQTPSHQVTQMGQEVILRCVPISNHLYFYWYRQILGQKVEFLVSFYNNEISEKSEIFDDQFSVERPDGSNFTLKIRSTKLEDSAMYFCASSLRGSGNTIYFGEGSWLTVV.

V and J are TRBV6-6 and TRBJ1-1; D is undetermined. Trimming shortened V by 0 bases and J by 5 bases, and 10 bases separated the two germline ends. Germline-derived CDR1 and CDR2 are MNHNY and SVGAGI (reference sequence). The CDR3 is 14 amino acids. The CDR3 loop is CASSYSAGWTEAFF. The CDR3 nucleotides read TGTGCCAGCAGTTACTCGGCGGGGTGGACTGAAGCTTTCTTT.

Here the CDR3 reads CASSPRLGEQFF. The CDR3 nucleotides are TGTGCCAGCTCACCTCGACTAGGTGAGCAGTTCTTC. The chain recombines TRBV18 with TRBJ2-1, with D maybe TRBD2 (6 bases). The germline gives CDR1 KGHSH, CDR2 LQKENI. Trimming pared 3 bases from V and 9 bases from J, leaving 9 bases between. The length of the CDR3 is 12 residues.

CDR3 residues: CASSVEGHPMAGELFF. The CDR3 bases are TGTGCCAGCAGCGTAGAGGGACACCCGATGGCCGGGGAGCTGTTTTTT. This rearrangement joins TRBV9 to TRBJ2-2, with D maybe TRBD1 (6 bases). Deletions cut 0 bases from V and 6 bases from J, with 15 bases between. Germline-derived CDR1 and CDR2 are SGDLS and YYNGEE. The CDR3 extends over 16 amino acids.